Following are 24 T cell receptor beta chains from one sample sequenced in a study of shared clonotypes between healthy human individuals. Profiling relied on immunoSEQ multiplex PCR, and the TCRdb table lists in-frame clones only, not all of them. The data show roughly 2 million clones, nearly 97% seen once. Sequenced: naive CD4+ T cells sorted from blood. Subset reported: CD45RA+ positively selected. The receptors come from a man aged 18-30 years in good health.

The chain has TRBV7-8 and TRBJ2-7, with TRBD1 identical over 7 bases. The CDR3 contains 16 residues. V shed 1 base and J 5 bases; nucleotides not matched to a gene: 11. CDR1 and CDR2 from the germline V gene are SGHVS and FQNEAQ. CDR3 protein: CASSLGHATGTDEQYF. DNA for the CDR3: TGTGCCAGCAGCTTAGGTCATGCGACAGGGACCGACGAGCAGTACTTC.

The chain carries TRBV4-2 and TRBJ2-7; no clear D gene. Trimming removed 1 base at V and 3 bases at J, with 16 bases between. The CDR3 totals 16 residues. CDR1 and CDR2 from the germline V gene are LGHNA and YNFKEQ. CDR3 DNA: TGTGCCAGCAGCCAAGTAAGTGTAGTGGGTATCTACGAGCAGTACTTC. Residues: CASSQVSVVGIYEQYF.

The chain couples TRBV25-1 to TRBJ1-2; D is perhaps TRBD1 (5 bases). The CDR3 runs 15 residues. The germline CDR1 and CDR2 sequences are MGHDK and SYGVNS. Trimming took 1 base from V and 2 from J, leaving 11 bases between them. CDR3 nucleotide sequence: TGTGCCAGCAGTGAATTAGTAGCAGGGAACTATGGCTACACCTTC. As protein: CASSELVAGNYGYTF.

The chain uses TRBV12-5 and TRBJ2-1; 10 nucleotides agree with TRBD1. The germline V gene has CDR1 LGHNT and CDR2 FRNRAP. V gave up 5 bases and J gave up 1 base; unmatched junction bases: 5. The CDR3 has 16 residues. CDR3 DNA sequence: TGTGCTAGTGGTGATGGGACAGGGGATTCCTACAATGAGCAGTTCTTC. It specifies CASGDGTGDSYNEQFF. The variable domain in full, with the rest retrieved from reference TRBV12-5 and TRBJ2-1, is DARVTQTPRHKVTEMGQEVTMRCQPILGHNTVFWYRQTMMQGLELLAYFRNRAPLDDSGMPKDRFSAEMPDATLATLKIQPSEPRDSAVYFCASGDGTGDSYNEQFFGPGTRLTVL.

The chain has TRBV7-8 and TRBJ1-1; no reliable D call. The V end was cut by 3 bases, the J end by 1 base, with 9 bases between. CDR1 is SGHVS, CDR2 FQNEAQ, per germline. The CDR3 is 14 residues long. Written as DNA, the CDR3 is TGTGCCAGCAGCTTCGACGGCCCGAACACTGAAGCTTTCTTT. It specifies CASSFDGPNTEAFF.

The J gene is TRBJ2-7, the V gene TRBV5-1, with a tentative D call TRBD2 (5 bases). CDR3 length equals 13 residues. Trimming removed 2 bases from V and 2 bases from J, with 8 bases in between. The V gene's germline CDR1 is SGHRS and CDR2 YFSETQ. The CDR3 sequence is CASSFEGPYEQYF. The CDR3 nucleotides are TGCGCCAGCAGCTTCGAGGGCCCCTACGAGCAGTACTTC.

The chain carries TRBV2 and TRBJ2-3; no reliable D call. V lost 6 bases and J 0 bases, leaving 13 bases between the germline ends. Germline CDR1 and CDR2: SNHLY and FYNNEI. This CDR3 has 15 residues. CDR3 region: CASSSHGVSTDTQYF. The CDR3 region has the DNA TGTGCCAGCAGCTCCCATGGGGTCAGCACAGATACGCAGTATTTT.

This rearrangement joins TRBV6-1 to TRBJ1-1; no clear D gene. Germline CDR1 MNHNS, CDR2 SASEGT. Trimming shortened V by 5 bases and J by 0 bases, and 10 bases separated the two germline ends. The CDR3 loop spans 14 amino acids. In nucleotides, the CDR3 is TGTGCCAGCAGTCTAAGTGGGCTGAACACTGAAGCTTTCTTT. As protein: CASSLSGLNTEAFF.

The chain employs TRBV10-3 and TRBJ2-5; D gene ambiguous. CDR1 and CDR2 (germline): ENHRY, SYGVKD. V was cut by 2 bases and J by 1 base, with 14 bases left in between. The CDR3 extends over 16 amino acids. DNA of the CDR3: TGTGCCATCAGTGAGGACCCCATAGCCTTCCAAGAGACCCAGTACTTC. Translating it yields CAISEDPIAFQETQYF.

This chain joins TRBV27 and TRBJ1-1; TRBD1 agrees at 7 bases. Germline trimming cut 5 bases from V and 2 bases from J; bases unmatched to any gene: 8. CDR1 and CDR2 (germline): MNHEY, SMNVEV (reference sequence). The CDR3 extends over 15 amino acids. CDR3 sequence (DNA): TGTGCCAGCAGTGTCTCGACAGGGTTTAACACTGAAGCTTTCTTT. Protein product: CASSVSTGFNTEAFF.

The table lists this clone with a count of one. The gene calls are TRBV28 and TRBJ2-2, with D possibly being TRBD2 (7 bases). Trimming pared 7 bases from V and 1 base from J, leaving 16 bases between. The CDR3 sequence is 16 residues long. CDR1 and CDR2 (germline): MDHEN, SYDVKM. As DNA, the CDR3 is TGTGCCAGCACCTCAGCCGGGGGGCAGAACACCGGGGAGCTGTTTTTT. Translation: CASTSAGGQNTGELFF. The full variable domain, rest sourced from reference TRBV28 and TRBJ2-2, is DVKVTQSSRYLVKRTGEKVFLECVQDMDHENMFWYRQDPGLGLRLIYFSYDVKMKEKGDIPEGYSVSREKKERFSLILESASTNQTSMYLCASTSAGGQNTGELFFGEGSRLTVL.

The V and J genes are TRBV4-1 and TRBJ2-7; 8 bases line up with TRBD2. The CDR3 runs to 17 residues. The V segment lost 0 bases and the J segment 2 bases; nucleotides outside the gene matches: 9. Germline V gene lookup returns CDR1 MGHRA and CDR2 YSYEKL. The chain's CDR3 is CASSQEASSGLTYEQYF. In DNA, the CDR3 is TGCGCCAGCAGCCAAGAAGCGTCTAGCGGGTTAACCTACGAGCAGTACTTC.

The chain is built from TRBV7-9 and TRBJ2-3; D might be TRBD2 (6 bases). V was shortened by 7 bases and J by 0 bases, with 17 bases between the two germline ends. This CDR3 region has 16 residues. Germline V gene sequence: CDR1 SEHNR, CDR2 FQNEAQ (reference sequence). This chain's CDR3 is CASTLAGGESTDTQYF. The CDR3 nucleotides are TGTGCCAGCACACTAGCCGGAGGGGAGAGCACAGATACGCAGTATTTT.

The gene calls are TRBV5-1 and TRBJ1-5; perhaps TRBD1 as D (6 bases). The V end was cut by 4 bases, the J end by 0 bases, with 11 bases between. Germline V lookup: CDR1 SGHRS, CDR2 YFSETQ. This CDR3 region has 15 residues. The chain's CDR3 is CASSEGHSSNQPQHF. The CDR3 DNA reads TGCGCCAGCAGCGAGGGACACTCTAGCAATCAGCCCCAGCATTTT.

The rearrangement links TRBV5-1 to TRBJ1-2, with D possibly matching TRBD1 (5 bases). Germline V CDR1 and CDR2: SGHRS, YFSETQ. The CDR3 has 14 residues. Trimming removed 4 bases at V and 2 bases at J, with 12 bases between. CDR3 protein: CASSRARGNYGYTF. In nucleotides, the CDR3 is TGCGCCAGCAGCCGCGCCCGGGGGAACTATGGCTACACCTTC.

CDR3 DNA sequence: TGTGCCAGCAGTGAAGAGAGGCGGGACAGGATACTCTATGGCTACACCTTC. Translation gives CASSEERRDRILYGYTF. The chain links TRBV6-1 to TRBJ1-2; TRBD1 aligns across 8 bases. Trimming removed 1 base from V and 4 bases from J; junction bases left unmatched: 11. Germline CDR1 reads MNHNS; CDR2 reads SASEGT. CDR3 length equals 17 residues.

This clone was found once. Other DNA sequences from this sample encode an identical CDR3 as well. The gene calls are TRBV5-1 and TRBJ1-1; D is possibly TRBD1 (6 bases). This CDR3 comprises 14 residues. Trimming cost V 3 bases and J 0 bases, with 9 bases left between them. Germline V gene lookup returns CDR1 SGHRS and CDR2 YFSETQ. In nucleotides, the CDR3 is TGCGCCAGCAGCTCGGACAGACTGAACACTGAAGCTTTCTTT. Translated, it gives CASSSDRLNTEAFF.

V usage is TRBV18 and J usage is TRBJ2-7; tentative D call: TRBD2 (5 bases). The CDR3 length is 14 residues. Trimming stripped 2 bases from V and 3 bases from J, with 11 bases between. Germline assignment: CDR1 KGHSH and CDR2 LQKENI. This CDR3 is CASSPGASGYEQYF. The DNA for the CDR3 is TGTGCCAGCTCACCAGGCGCAAGCGGCTACGAGCAGTACTTC.

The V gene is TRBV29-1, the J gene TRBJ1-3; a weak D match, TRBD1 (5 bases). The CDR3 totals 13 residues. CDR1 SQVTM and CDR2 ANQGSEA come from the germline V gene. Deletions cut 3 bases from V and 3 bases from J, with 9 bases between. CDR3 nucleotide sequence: TGCAGCGTTGAGCACGGGGGTGGAAACACCATATATTTT. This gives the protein CSVEHGGGNTIYF.

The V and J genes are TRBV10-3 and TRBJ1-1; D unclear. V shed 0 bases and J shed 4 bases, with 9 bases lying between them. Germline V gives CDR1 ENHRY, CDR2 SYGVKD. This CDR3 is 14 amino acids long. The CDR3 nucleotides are TGTGCCATCAGTGAGTCCGGATTGGGCACTGAAGCTTTCTTT. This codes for CAISESGLGTEAFF.

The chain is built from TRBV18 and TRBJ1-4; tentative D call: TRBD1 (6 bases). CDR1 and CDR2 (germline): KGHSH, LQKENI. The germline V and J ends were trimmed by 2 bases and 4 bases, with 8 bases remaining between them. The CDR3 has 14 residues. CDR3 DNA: TGTGCCAGCTCACCAAGACAGGATAATGAAAAACTGTTTTTT. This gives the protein CASSPRQDNEKLFF.

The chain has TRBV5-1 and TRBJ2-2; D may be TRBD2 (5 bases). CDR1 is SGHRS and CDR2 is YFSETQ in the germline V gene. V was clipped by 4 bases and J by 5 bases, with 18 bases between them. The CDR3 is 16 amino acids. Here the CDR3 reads CASSLVGSTGTGELFF. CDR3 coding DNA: TGCGCCAGCAGCCTGGTGGGGAGTACGGGGACCGGGGAGCTGTTTTTT.

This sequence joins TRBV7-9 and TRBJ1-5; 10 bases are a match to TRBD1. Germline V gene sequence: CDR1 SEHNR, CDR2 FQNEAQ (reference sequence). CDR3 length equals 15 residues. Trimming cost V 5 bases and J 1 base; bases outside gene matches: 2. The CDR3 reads CASSTTGGSNQPQHF. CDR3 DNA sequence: TGTGCCAGCAGCACGACAGGGGGCAGCAATCAGCCCCAGCATTTT. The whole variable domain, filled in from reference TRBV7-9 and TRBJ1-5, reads DTGVSQNPRHKITKRGQNVTFRCDPISEHNRLYWYRQTLGQGPEFLTYFQNEAQLEKSRLLSDRFSAERPKGSFSTLEIQRTEQGDSAMYLCASSTTGGSNQPQHFGDGTRLSIL.

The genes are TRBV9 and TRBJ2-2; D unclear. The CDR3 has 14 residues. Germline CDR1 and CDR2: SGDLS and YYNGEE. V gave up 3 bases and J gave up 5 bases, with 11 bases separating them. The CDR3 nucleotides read TGTGCCAGCAGCGCCTCGTTTGGAACCGGGGAGCTGTTTTTT. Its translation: CASSASFGTGELFF. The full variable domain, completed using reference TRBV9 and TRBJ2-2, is DSGVTQTPKHLITATGQRVTLRCSPRSGDLSVYWYQQSLDQGLQFLIQYYNGEERAKGNILERFSAQQFPDLHSELNLSSLELGDSALYFCASSASFGTGELFFGEGSRLTVL.